This T cell receptor (beta chain) was retrieved from a study of blood T cell repertoires in COVID-19. The data were produced by immunoSEQ multiplex PCR, yet TCRdb's version contains in-frame clones alone and is incomplete. The sample yields roughly 160,000 clones, around 82% seen once. The CDR3 contains 15 residues. V gave up 4 bases and J gave up 6 bases, with 19 bases separating them. CDR1 and CDR2 (germline): LGHDT, YNNKEL (reference sequence). This sequence was found in a man between 65 and 80 years old with active or convalescent COVID-19. The chain employs TRBV3-1 (or the pseudogene TRBV3-2) and TRBJ2-7, with TRBD1 as a possible D gene (6 bases). The material sequenced was peripheral blood. In nucleotides, the CDR3 is TGTGCCAGCAGCCCCCCCCAAAACAGGGATCGCGAGCAGTACTTC. As protein: CASSPPQNRDREQYF.